This T cell receptor beta chain comes out of a study of CD4 T cells in relation to SARS-CoV-2 and coronaviruses. Measured with immunoSEQ multiplex PCR; TCRdb has only the in-frame clones, and not every one. This sample has under 35,000 clones, with around 76% found just once. Trimming shortened V by 6 bases and J by 3 bases, and 11 bases separated the two germline ends. This CDR3 is built from 13 residues. From germline, CDR1 is MNHNY and CDR2 SVGAGI (reference sequence). Worth noting for this clone: Its specificity is not known.

Before the COVID-19 pandemic, during about 2011-2019, CD4+ T cells were taken from unexposed donors. The cells were cultured for about ten days before CD4+ T cells were isolated. Approximately 1.8 million PBMCs per well were cultured with around 10 IU/ml IL-2. The TCR was taken from a human donor in good health. The V gene is TRBV6-6, the J gene TRBJ2-5; D is possibly TRBD1 or TRBD2 (5 bases each). Sequenced material: CD4+ T cells from PBMCs, cultured in vitro. Written as DNA, the CDR3 is TGTGCCAGCAGCTTTAGGGGAGAAGAGACCCAGTACTTC. Its translation is CASSFRGEETQYF.